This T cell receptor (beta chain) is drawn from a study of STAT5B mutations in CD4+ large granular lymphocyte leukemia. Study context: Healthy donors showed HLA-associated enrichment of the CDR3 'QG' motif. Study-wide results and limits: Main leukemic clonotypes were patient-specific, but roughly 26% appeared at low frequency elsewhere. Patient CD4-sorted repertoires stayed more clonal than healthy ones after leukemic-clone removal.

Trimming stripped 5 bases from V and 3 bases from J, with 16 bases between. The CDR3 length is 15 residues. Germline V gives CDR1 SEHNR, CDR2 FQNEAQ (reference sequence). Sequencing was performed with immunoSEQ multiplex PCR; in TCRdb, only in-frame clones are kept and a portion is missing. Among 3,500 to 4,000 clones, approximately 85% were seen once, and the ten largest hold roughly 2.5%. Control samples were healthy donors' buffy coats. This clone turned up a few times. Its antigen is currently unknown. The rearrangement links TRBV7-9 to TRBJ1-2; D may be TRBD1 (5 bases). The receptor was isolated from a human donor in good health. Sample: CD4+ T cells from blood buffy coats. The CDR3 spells CASSPGQSGDYGYTF. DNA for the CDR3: TGTGCCAGCAGCCCGGGGCAGTCGGGAGACTATGGCTACACCTTC. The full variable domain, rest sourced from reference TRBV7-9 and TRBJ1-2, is DTGVSQNPRHKITKRGQNVTFRCDPISEHNRLYWYRQTLGQGPEFLTYFQNEAQLEKSRLLSDRFSAERPKGSFSTLEIQRTEQGDSAMYLCASSPGQSGDYGYTFGSGTRLTVV.